Listed here is a single TCR beta chain. This sample was included in a study of siplizumab effects on memory and regulatory T cells. Assays were performed on roughly 96,000 TCR templates per sample. Profiled with immunoSEQ multiplex PCR; TCRdb holds only in-frame clones, not every one. The sample consists of 56,000 or so clones, approximately 97% of them appearing once. Germline assignment: CDR1 MGHRA and CDR2 YSYEKL. Trimming cost V 4 bases and J 3 bases, with 13 bases left between them. This CDR3 spans 14 amino acids. This clonotype was sampled from a human donor in good health. The sample comprised naive CD8+ T cells sorted from blood. J is TRBJ2-7 and V is TRBV4-1, with D hard to call. The CDR3 loop is CASSPPSTSYEQYF. The CDR3, as DNA: TGCGCCAGCAGCCCACCCTCCACGAGCTACGAGCAGTACTTC.